Listed below are T cell receptor beta chains from one sample, sequenced in a study of long-term antiretroviral therapy in people with HIV. Some clones are missing from TCRdb's copy, which holds only in-frame ones; the method was immunoSEQ multiplex PCR. The sample comprises around 9,800 clones, 81% of which are singletons, and 15% to 20% rests with the top ten. This material consisted of unsorted PBMCs, taken 1.8 years after starting antiretroviral therapy. These receptors all come from a man between 40 and 49 years old with HIV. The conserved cysteine and the conserved F or W are not part of the CDR3 here.

v_call: TRBV28
cdr3_aa: ASSLGDGDYGYT

v_call: TRBV28
cdr3_aa: ASSENSGPLGKEKLF

v_call: TRBV7-6
cdr3_aa: ASSWGTVYEQY

v_call: TRBV5-1
cdr3_aa: ASSRLDSGYGYT

v_call: TRBV4-3
cdr3_aa: ASSQDRSTDTQY

v_call: TRBV4-3
cdr3_aa: ASSQDSRGTGELF

v_call: TRBV7-6
cdr3_aa: ASSFGRTYEQY

v_call: TRBV5-1
cdr3_aa: ASSQGGLLNEKLF

v_call: TRBV7-7
cdr3_aa: ASSLEASAGELF

v_call: TRBV6-1
cdr3_aa: ASSVAPSYEQY

v_call: TRBV6-6
cdr3_aa: ASTSWVYGYT

v_call: TRBV9
cdr3_aa: ASSGSRETQY

v_call: TRBV4-1
cdr3_aa: ASSPPNGHNEQF

v_call: TRBV7-2
cdr3_aa: ASSLNRLNMGGEKLF

v_call: TRBV5-5
cdr3_aa: ASSSIQGSGSYEQY

v_call: TRBV7-2
cdr3_aa: ASSFGGFYEQY

v_call: TRBV5-5
cdr3_aa: ASSFPEGATTGREKLF

v_call: TRBV28
cdr3_aa: ASSLGLAGRGEQY

v_call: TRBV30
cdr3_aa: AWSRGSGGDQPQH

v_call: TRBV7-2
cdr3_aa: ASSLAADRESKY

v_call: TRBV30
cdr3_aa: AWSEAVCT

v_call: TRBV19
cdr3_aa: ASSIDPAGGTEAF

v_call: TRBV6-5
cdr3_aa: ASSYSIAGTGELF

v_call: TRBV28
cdr3_aa: ASLPGQGYGYT

v_call: TRBV4-2
cdr3_aa: ASSQDLELNEQF

v_call: TRBV14
cdr3_aa: ASSQGNGRAETQY

v_call: TRBV11-2
cdr3_aa: ASSKNWEEAF

v_call: TRBV2
cdr3_aa: ASSESQVQGTQY

v_call: TRBV25-1
cdr3_aa: ASSDGGLGNTIY

v_call: TRBV2
cdr3_aa: ASSEDMIHFARNNEQF

v_call: TRBV7-2
cdr3_aa: ASSLAGGSHGNTIY

v_call: TRBV7-3
cdr3_aa: ASSSAGGASTDTQY

v_call: TRBV6-6
cdr3_aa: ASSYSDEQY

v_call: TRBV4-3
cdr3_aa: ASSQESSGSSYEQY

v_call: TRBV28
cdr3_aa: ASSLAGEVKNIQY